This T cell receptor beta chain was identified in a study of cytomegalovirus exposure and HLA in healthy donors. A multiplex PCR was run with 60 Vbeta primers and 13 Jbeta primers. TCRdb keeps only in-frame clones here, not all; method: immunoSEQ multiplex PCR. The sample consists of 100,000 or so clones, 75% to 85% of them appearing once. Sequencing used PBMCs. This clonotype was obtained from a man aged 18-30 years in good health and CMV-seronegative.

CDR3 region: CASSIVRYNEQFF. CDR3 coding DNA: TGTGCCAGTAGTATAGTACGGTACAATGAGCAGTTCTTC. The chain joins TRBV19 to TRBJ2-1; no definite D call. The length of the CDR3 is 13 residues. CDR1 and CDR2 (germline): LNHDA, SQIVND (reference sequence). Trimming took off 1 base at V and 4 bases at J, with 5 bases between the two ends.